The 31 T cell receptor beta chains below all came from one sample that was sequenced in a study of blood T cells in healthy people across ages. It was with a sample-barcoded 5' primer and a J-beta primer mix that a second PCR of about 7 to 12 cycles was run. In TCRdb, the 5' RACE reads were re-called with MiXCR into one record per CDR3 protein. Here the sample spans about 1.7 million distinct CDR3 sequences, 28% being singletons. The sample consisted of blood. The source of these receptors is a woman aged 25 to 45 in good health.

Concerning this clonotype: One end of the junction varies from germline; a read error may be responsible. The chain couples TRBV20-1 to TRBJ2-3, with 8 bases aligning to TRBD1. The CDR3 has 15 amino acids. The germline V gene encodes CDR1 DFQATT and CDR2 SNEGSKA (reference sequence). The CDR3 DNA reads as TGCAGTGCGAGAGACGGACAGGGAGCGGGAGATACGCAGTATTTT. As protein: CSARDGQGAGDTQYF.

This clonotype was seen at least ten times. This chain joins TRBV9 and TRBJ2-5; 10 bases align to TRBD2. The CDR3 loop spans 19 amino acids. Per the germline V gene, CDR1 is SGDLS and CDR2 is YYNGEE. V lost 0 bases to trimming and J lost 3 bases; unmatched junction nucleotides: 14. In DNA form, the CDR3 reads TGTGCCAGCAGCGTAGACCCAGCGGGGGGGCCATTCGAAGAAGAGACCCAGTACTTC. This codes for CASSVDPAGGPFEEETQYF.

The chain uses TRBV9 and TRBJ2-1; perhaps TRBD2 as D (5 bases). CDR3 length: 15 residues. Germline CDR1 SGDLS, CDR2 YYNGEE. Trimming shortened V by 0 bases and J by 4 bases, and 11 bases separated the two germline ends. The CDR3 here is CASSVAPGEYNEQFF. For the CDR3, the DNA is TGTGCCAGCAGCGTAGCGCCCGGGGAGTACAATGAGCAGTTCTTC.

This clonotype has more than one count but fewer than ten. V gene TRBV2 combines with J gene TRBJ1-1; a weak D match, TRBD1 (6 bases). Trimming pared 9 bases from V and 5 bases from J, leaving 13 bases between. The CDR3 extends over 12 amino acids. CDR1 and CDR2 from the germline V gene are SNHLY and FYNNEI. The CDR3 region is CARHRGGTEAFF. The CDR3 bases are TGTGCCAGACATAGGGGGGGGACTGAAGCTTTCTTT.

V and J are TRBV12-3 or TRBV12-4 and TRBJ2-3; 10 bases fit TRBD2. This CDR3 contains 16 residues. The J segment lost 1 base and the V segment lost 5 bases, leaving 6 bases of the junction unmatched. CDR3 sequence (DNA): TGTGCCAGCAGTCGCTTTAGCGGGGGGCGCACAGATACGCAGTATTTT. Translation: CASSRFSGGRTDTQYF.

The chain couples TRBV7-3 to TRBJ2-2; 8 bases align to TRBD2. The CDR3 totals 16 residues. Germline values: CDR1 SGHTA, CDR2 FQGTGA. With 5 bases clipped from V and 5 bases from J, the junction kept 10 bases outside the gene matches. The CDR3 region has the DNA TGTGCCAGCAGCCCTTCGGGACTAGGCGCGACCGGGGAGCTGTTTTTT. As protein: CASSPSGLGATGELFF.

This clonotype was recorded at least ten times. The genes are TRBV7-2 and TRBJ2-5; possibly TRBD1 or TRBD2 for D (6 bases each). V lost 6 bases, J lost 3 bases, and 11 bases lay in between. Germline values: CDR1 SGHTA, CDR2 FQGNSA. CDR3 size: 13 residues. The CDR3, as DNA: TGTGCCAGCAGTTACGGGGGCGAAGAGACCCAGTACTTC. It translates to CASSYGGEETQYF.

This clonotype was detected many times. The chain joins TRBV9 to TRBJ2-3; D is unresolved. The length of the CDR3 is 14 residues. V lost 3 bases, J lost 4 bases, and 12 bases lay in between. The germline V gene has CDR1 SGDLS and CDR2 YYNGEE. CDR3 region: CASSGGEAADTQYF. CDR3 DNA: TGTGCCAGCAGCGGTGGAGAGGCGGCAGATACGCAGTATTTT.

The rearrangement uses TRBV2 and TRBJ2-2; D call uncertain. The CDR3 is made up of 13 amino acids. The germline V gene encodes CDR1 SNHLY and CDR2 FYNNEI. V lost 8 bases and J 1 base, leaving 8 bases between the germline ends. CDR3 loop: CASVRKNTGELFF. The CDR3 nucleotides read TGTGCCAGCGTACGGAAGAACACCGGGGAGCTGTTTTTT.

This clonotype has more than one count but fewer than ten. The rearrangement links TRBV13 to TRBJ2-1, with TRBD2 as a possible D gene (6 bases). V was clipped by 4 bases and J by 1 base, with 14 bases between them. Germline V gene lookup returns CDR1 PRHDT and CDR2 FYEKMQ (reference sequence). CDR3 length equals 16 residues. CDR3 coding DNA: TGTGCCAGCAGCTCGGACTACCCACAGTCCTACAATGAGCAGTTCTTC. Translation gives CASSSDYPQSYNEQFF. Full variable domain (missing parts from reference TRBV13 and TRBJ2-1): AAGVIQSPRHLIKEKRETATLKCYPIPRHDTVYWYQQGPGQDPQFLISFYEKMQSDKGSIPDRFSAQQFSDYHSELNMSSLELGDSALYFCASSSDYPQSYNEQFFGPGTRLTVL.

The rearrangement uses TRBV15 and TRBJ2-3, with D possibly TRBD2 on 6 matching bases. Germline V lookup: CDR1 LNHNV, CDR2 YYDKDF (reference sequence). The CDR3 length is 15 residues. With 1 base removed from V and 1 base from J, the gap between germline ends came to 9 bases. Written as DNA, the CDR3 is TGTGCCACCAGCAGAGGAGGGGAGGGCACAGATACGCAGTATTTT. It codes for CATSRGGEGTDTQYF.

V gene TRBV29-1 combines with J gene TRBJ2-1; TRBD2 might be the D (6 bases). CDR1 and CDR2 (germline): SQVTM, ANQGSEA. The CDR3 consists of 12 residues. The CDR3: CVGGTIYNEQFF. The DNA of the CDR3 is TGCGTCGGCGGGACGATCTACAATGAGCAGTTCTTC.

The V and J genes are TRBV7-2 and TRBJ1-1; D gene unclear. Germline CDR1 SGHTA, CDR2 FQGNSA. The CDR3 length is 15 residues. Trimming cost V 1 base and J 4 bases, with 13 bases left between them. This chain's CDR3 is CASSLDPGGATEAFF. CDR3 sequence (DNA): TGTGCCAGCAGCTTAGATCCAGGCGGAGCCACTGAAGCTTTCTTT.

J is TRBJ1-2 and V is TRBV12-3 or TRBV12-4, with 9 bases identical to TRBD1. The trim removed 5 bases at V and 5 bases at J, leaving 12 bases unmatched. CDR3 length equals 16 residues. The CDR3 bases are TGTGCCAGCAGTCTCAAGGGGACAGGGCTGCTGTATGGCTACACCTTC. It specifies CASSLKGTGLLYGYTF.

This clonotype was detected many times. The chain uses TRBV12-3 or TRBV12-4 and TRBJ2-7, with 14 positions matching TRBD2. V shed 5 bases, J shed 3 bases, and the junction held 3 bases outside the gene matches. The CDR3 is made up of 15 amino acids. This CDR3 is CASSGLAGGIYEQYF. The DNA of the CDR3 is TGTGCCAGCAGTGGACTAGCGGGGGGTATCTACGAGCAGTACTTC.

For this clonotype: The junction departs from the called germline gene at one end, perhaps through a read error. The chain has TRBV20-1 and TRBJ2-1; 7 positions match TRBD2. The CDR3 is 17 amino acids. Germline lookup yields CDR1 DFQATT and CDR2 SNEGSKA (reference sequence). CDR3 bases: TGCAGTGCTAGAGATCTTGGCGGGGGTCTCTCCTACGATGAGCAGTTCTTC. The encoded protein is CSARDLGGGLSYDEQFF.

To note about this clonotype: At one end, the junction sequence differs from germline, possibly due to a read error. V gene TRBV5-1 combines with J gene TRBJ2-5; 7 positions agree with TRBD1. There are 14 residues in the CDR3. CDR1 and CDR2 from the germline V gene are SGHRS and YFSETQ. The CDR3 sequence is CSSSSTGPQETQYF. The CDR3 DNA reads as TGCTCCAGCAGCTCGACAGGGCCCCAAGAGACCCAGTACTTC.

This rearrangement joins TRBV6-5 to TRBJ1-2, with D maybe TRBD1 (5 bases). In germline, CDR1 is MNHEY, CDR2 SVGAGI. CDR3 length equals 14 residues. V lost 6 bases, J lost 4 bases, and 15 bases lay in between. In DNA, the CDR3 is TGTGCCAGCAGCGCACCGGGACGGAGCTATGGCTACACCTTC. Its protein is CASSAPGRSYGYTF.

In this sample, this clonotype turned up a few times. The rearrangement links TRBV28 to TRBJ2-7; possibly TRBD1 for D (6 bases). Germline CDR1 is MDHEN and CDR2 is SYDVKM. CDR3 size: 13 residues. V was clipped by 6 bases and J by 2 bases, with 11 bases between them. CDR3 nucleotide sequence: TGTGCCAGCAGATCGGGACACCCCTACGAGCAGTACTTC. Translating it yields CASRSGHPYEQYF.

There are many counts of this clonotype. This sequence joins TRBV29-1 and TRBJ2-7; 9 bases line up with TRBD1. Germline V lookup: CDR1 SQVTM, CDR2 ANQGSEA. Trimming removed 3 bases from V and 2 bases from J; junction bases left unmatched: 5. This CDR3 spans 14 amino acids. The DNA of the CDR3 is TGCAGCGTTGACACAGGGGGCTCGCCCTACGAGCAGTACTTC. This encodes CSVDTGGSPYEQYF.

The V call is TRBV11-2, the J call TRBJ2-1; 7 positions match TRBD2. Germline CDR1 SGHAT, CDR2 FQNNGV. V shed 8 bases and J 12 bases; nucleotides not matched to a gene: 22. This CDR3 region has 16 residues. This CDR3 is CASGTGPGTTSWGQFF. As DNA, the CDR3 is TGTGCCAGCGGCACCGGCCCCGGGACTACCTCTTGGGGGCAGTTCTTC.

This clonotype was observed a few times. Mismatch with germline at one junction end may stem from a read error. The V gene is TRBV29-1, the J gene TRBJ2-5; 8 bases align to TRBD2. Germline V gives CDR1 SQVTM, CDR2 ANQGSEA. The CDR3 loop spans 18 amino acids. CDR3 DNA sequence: TGCGGCGTTGGGGCAGCCGGCCTGGAGCGGGGGCGCCAAGAGACCCAGTACTTC. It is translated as CGVGAAGLERGRQETQYF.

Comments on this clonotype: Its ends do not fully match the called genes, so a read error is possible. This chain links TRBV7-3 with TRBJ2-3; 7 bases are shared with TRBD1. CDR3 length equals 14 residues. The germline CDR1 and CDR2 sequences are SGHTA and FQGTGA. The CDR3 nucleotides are TGTTCCAGCAGCTCCCGACAGGGAAGAGATACGCAGTATTTT. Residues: CSSSSRQGRDTQYF.

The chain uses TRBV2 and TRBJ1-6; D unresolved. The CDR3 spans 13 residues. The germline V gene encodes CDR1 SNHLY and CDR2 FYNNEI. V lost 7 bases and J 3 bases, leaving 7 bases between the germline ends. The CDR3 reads CASTSGYNSPLHF. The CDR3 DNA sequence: TGTGCCAGCACTAGTGGCTATAATTCACCCCTCCACTTT.

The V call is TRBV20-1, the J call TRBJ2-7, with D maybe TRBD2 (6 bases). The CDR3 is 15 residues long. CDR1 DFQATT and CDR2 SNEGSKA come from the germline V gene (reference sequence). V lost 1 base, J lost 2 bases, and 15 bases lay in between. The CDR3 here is CSARGLRGRTYEQYF. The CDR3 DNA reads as TGCAGTGCTAGAGGCCTGCGGGGACGGACCTACGAGCAGTACTTC.

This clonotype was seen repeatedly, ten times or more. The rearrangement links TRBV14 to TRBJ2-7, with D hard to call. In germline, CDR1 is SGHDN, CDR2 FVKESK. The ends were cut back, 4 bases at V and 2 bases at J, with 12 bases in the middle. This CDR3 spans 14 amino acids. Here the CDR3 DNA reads TGTGCCAGCAGCCCACTGGGTGAGGCCTACGAGCAGTACTTC. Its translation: CASSPLGEAYEQYF.

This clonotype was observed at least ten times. The CDR3 DNA reads as TGTGCCAGCAGTGACGGGGGTTTGGAGACCCAGTACTTC. Amino acids: CASSDGGLETQYF. The chain has TRBV6-2 or TRBV6-3 and TRBJ2-5, with D tentatively TRBD2 (6 bases). Trimming shortened V by 5 bases and J by 5 bases, and 12 bases separated the two germline ends. This CDR3 contains 13 residues. Germline values: CDR1 MNHEY, CDR2 SVGEGT.

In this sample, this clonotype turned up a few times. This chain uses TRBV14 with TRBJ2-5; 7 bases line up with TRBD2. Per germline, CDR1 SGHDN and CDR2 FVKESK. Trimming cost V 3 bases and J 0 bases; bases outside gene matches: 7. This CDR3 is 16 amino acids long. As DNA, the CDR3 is TGTGCCAGCAGCCAGGGGAGGGGACGGAACCAAGAGACCCAGTACTTC. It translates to CASSQGRGRNQETQYF.

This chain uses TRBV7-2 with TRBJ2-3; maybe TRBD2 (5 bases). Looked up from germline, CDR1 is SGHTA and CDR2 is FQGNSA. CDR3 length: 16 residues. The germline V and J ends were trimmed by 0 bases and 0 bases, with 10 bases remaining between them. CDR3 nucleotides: TGTGCCAGCAGCTTAGCTGGAGCGGTTAGCACAGATACGCAGTATTTT. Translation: CASSLAGAVSTDTQYF. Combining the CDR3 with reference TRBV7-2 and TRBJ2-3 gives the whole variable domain GAGVSQSPSNKVTEKGKDVELRCDPISGHTALYWYRQSLGQGLEFLIYFQGNSAPDKSGLPSDRFSAERTGGSVSTLTIQRTQQEDSAVYLCASSLAGAVSTDTQYFGPGTRLTVL.

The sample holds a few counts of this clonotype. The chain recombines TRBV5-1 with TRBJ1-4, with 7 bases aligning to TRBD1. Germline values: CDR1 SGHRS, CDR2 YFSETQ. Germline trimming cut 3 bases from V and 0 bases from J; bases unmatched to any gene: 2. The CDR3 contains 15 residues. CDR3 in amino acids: CASSWGQSTNEKLFF. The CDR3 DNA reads TGCGCCAGCAGCTGGGGACAGTCAACTAATGAAAAACTGTTTTTT.

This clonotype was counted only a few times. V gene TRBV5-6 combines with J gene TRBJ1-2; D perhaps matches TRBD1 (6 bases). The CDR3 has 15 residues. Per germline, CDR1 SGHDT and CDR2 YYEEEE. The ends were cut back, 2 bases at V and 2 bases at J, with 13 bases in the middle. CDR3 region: CASSFGGSANYGYTF. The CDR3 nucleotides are TGTGCCAGCAGCTTTGGGGGCTCGGCGAACTATGGCTACACCTTC.